This T cell receptor (beta chain) was captured in a study of T cells in Graves' hyperthyroidism and ophthalmopathy. In this sample, this clonotype turned up a few times. RNA transcripts yielded amplified TCR beta CDR3 regions. HTBI primers were employed in a first-round RT-PCR of the TCR CDR3. MiXCR was run by TCRdb on the multiplex PCR reads, yielding one entry per CDR3 protein. The sample contains approximately 620,000 distinct CDR3 sequences, 16% of which appear only once. Those patients with uncontrolled infection, other autoimmune disease, pregnancy or lactation were excluded. The diagnostic basis comprised clinical symptoms, serum thyroxine and TRAb, thyroid ultrasound and orbital computed tomography. This clonotype was obtained from a woman aged 35 to 49 with Graves' ophthalmopathy. Source material: blood.

The CDR3 sequence: CSAPERGTSDSPLHF. The CDR3, as DNA: TGCAGTGCCCCTGAGCGGGGCACCTCGGATTCACCCCTCCACTTT. J is TRBJ1-6 and V is TRBV20-1; a possible D gene is TRBD1 (5 bases). Germline CDR1 is DFQATT and CDR2 is SNEGSKA (reference sequence). Trimming cost V 6 bases and J 8 bases, with 20 bases left between them. The CDR3 runs 15 residues.